The T cell receptor (beta chain) described here comes from a study of spatial heterogeneity in lung cancer. Study-level findings and limits: Ubiquitous and regional expanded TCR counts correlated with ubiquitous and regional nonsynonymous mutations, respectively. Intratumoral expanded alpha and beta TCR counts were found to track tumor mutation counts. Tumor T cells had an estimated coverage that came to roughly 7% for alpha chains and 13% to 15% for beta chains.

V lost 3 bases to trimming and J lost 8 bases, with 17 bases between them. The CDR3 is made up of 16 amino acids. The germline V gene has CDR1 MNHEY and CDR2 SMNVEV (reference sequence). In this sample, this clonotype is medium-sized. What it binds is unknown. Each CDR3 protein is one row after TCRdb ran MiXCR on the 5' RACE reads. This table has 5,600 or so distinct CDR3 sequences, around 4.8% appearing once. This sample's time point: sample taken at primary tumor resection. The sequence was collected from a male donor with early-stage non-small cell lung cancer. The source was lung tumor tissue, collected at surgery. The rearrangement uses TRBV27 and TRBJ1-6, with D possibly TRBD1 on 6 matching bases. CDR3 residues: CASSFRQGPSDSPLHF. For the CDR3, the DNA is TGTGCCAGCAGTTTTAGGCAGGGGCCTTCGGATTCACCCCTCCACTTT.